This entry lists 18 T cell receptor beta chains sequenced from one sample in a study of Graves' ophthalmopathy and Graves' hyperthyroidism (dated by TCRdb to the late 2010s). The sequencing machine was an Illumina HiSeq 2000. For repertoire sequencing, the TCR beta CDR3 regions were amplified from RNA transcripts. A first-round RT-PCR used HTBI primers with the Qiagen OneStep RT-PCR kit, followed by a second-round multiplex PCR, size selection and purification. TCRdb applied fastp at Q25 and MiXCR to the public reads, then kept only in-frame beta chains. One record per CDR3 amino acid sequence lists the most common genes and DNA. Recorded for this sample are almost 400,000 distinct CDR3 sequences; about 16% of them occurred a single time. Together, the top ten hold roughly 1.4% of the sample. The sequenced material came from peripheral blood. These TCRs come from a woman aged 18-35 years with Graves' ophthalmopathy. Donor details come from another sample of the same person, matched by shared clones.

This clonotype came up many times. This chain joins TRBV6-2 or TRBV6-3 and TRBJ2-5; D perhaps matches TRBD2 (6 bases). The V and J ends lost 2 bases and 5 bases respectively, with 18 bases between them. This CDR3 region has 16 residues. In germline, CDR1 is MNHEY, CDR2 SVGEGT. Here the CDR3 reads CASSYPTRGAGETQYF. CDR3 nucleotides: TGTGCCAGCAGTTACCCTACCCGTGGGGCGGGGGAGACCCAGTACTTC.

This clonotype was seen at least ten times. The CDR3 nucleotides read TGTGCCAGCAGCCTCAACCTCGGGTTACTCCACTTT. Amino acids: CASSLNLGLLHF. The chain employs TRBV27 and TRBJ1-6; D not resolved. CDR3 length: 12 amino acids. Trimming removed 6 bases from V and 16 bases from J, with 16 bases in between. From germline, CDR1 is MNHEY and CDR2 SMNVEV (reference sequence).

This clonotype was counted at least ten times. J is TRBJ2-5 and V is TRBV6-1, with D possibly TRBD1 on 6 matching bases. Germline V gene lookup returns CDR1 MNHNS and CDR2 SASEGT. CDR3 length: 13 amino acids. V lost 10 bases to trimming and J lost 3 bases, with 15 bases between them. DNA of the CDR3: TGTGCCACAGCAATTACAGGGAAAGAGACCCAGTACTTC. Translating it yields CATAITGKETQYF.

This clonotype was detected many times. The rearrangement links TRBV5-1 to TRBJ2-7, with D perhaps matching TRBD1 (6 bases). Germline-derived CDR1 and CDR2 are SGHRS and YFSETQ. Trimming removed 9 bases at V and 0 bases at J, with 19 bases between. The CDR3 is made up of 15 amino acids. CDR3: CATPNSQGCSYEQYF. As DNA, the CDR3 is TGCGCCACGCCGAATAGTCAGGGGTGCTCCTACGAGCAGTACTTC.

This clonotype came up many times. The rearrangement links TRBV19 to TRBJ2-5; the match to TRBD1 covers 8 bases. V was clipped by 4 bases and J by 4 bases; unmatched bases: 5. CDR3 length: 14 residues. The V gene's germline CDR1 is LNHDA and CDR2 SQIVND (reference sequence). The CDR3 region is CASSTRQGTETQYF. Here the CDR3 DNA reads TGTGCCAGTAGTACCCGACAGGGGACAGAGACCCAGTACTTC.

The table lists this clonotype with many counts. The rearrangement joins TRBV6-1 to TRBJ1-1; TRBD1 might be the D (5 bases). Trimming removed 6 bases at V and 0 bases at J, with 8 bases between. This CDR3 region has 13 residues. Germline V CDR1 and CDR2: MNHNS, SASEGT. CDR3 protein: CASRETVNTEAFF. For the CDR3, the DNA is TGTGCCAGCAGAGAGACAGTGAACACTGAAGCTTTCTTT.

This clonotype was seen many times. Here the CDR3 reads CASSSTGMETQYF. CDR3 in DNA: TGTGCCAGCAGCTCCACAGGGATGGAGACCCAGTACTTC. The chain combines TRBV7-2 with TRBJ2-5, with a tentative D call TRBD1 (6 bases). V was shortened by 4 bases and J by 5 bases, with 11 bases between the two germline ends. Germline V gene lookup returns CDR1 SGHTA and CDR2 FQGNSA. The CDR3 sequence is 13 residues long. Full variable domain (missing parts from reference TRBV7-2 and TRBJ2-5): GAGVSQSPSNKVTEKGKDVELRCDPISGHTALYWYRQSLGQGLEFLIYFQGNSAPDKSGLPSDRFSAERTGGSVSTLTIQRTQQEDSAVYLCASSSTGMETQYFGPGTRLLVL.

This clonotype was seen at least ten times. This chain connects TRBV28 to TRBJ1-5; D remains ambiguous. Germline assignment: CDR1 MDHEN and CDR2 SYDVKM. The CDR3 extends over 14 amino acids. Trimming cost V 5 bases and J 9 bases, with 17 bases left between them. The CDR3 sequence: CASSRDDLTGPQHF. For the CDR3, the DNA is TGTGCCAGCAGTCGCGACGACCTGACTGGGCCCCAGCATTTT.

This clonotype was observed at least ten times. The chain carries TRBV4-3 and TRBJ1-6; 7 bases line up with TRBD1. Germline V gives CDR1 LGHNA, CDR2 YSLEER. V lost 0 bases, J lost 7 bases, and 12 bases stayed unmatched. The CDR3 is 18 amino acids. CDR3 in DNA: TGCGCCAGCAGCCAAGACGGATTTAAGGGGGCTGGGAATTCACCCCTCCACTTT. Protein sequence: CASSQDGFKGAGNSPLHF.

This clonotype was picked up many times. V and J are TRBV6-5 and TRBJ2-7; the match to TRBD1 covers 7 bases. CDR3 length equals 13 residues. V dropped 4 bases and J dropped 6; count of bases not matched to a gene: 6. From germline, CDR1 is MNHEY and CDR2 SVGAGI. CDR3 coding DNA: TGTGCCAGCAGTTCGACAGGGAAGTTCGAGCAGTACTTC. Protein product: CASSSTGKFEQYF.

The rearrangement links TRBV6-5 to TRBJ1-5, with a possible D match to TRBD1 (6 bases). From germline, CDR1 is MNHEY and CDR2 SVGAGI. This CDR3 is 15 amino acids long. The ends were cut back, 2 bases at V and 4 bases at J, with 12 bases in the middle. In nucleotides, the CDR3 is TGTGCCAGCAGTTACACGGACAGCAGTAATCAGCCCCAGCATTTT. This translates into CASSYTDSSNQPQHF.

The chain has TRBV7-2 and TRBJ2-2; TRBD2 aligns across 7 bases. The CDR3 spans 15 residues. Per germline, CDR1 SGHTA and CDR2 FQGNSA. With 5 bases clipped from V and 1 base from J, the junction kept 4 bases outside the gene matches. CDR3 in DNA: TGTGCCAGCAGCCCGGGGGGAGGGAACACCGGGGAGCTGTTTTTT. It specifies CASSPGGGNTGELFF.

The chain is built from TRBV20-1 and TRBJ2-2; 9 bases are shared with TRBD2. The J segment lost 4 bases and the V segment lost 6 bases, leaving 6 bases of the junction unmatched. Germline V CDR1 and CDR2: DFQATT, SNEGSKA (reference sequence). The CDR3 covers 14 residues. CDR3 DNA sequence: TGCAGTGCAAGCGGGGGGCAACGCACCGGGGAGCTGTTTTTT. It specifies CSASGGQRTGELFF.

This clonotype was detected many times. This rearrangement joins TRBV28 to TRBJ1-2; 7 bases match TRBD1. CDR3 length equals 15 residues. Germline values: CDR1 MDHEN, CDR2 SYDVKM. After removal of 8 bases from V and 4 bases from J, the junction contained 13 bases not matched to a gene. The CDR3 DNA follows: TGTGCCAGCCGGGACAGCTCACACTTAGTCTATGGCTACACCTTC. Translating gives CASRDSSHLVYGYTF.

This chain links TRBV11-2 with TRBJ2-2, with D hard to call. The CDR3 is 16 amino acids. The V end lost 1 base, the J end lost 1 base, and 10 bases lay between the germline ends. CDR1 is SGHAT, CDR2 FQNNGV, per germline. The DNA of the CDR3 is TGTGCCAGCAGCTTAGTGTACTCCGGGAACACCGGGGAGCTGTTTTTT. Translating gives CASSLVYSGNTGELFF. Filled out from reference TRBV11-2 and TRBJ2-2, the complete variable domain reads EAGVAQSPRYKIIEKRQSVAFWCNPISGHATLYWYQQILGQGPKLLIQFQNNGVVDDSQLPKDRFSAERLKGVDSTLKIQPAKLEDSAVYLCASSLVYSGNTGELFFGEGSRLTVL.

This clonotype rates as medium-sized. The chain recombines TRBV12-3 or TRBV12-4 with TRBJ1-1, with D tentatively TRBD1 (6 bases). This CDR3 spans 14 amino acids. V dropped 6 bases and J dropped 4 bases, with 15 bases sitting between them. CDR3 amino acids: CASRQGRSLTEAFF. CDR3 nucleotide sequence: TGTGCCAGCAGGCAGGGGAGGAGTCTCACTGAAGCTTTCTTT.

Many counts were recorded for this clonotype. The chain uses TRBV29-1 and TRBJ1-3; 10 nucleotides match TRBD1. CDR1 and CDR2 from the germline V gene are SQVTM and ANQGSEA. The CDR3 contains 14 residues. Losses at the gene ends were 6 bases for V and 3 bases for J; bases not matched to a gene: 5. The CDR3: CSVGTGAGGNTIYF. The CDR3, as DNA: TGCAGCGTCGGGACAGGGGCAGGTGGAAACACCATATATTTT.

This clonotype appeared many times. The gene calls are TRBV30 and TRBJ2-6, with 9 nucleotides matching TRBD1. This CDR3 region has 14 residues. Looked up from germline, CDR1 is GTSNPN and CDR2 is SVGIG (reference sequence). Germline trimming cut 4 bases from V and 4 bases from J; bases unmatched to any gene: 2. Written as DNA, the CDR3 is TGTGCCTGGAACAGGGGGCTAGGGGCCAACGTCCTGACTTTC. Residues: CAWNRGLGANVLTF. Looking up the rest from reference TRBV30 and TRBJ2-6 gives the full variable domain: SQTIHQWPATLVQPVGSPLSLECTVEGTSNPNLYWYRQAAGRGLQLLFYSVGIGQISSEVPQNLSASRPQDRQFILSSKKLLLSDSGFYLCAWNRGLGANVLTFGAGSRLTVL.